This TCR beta chain was profiled in a study of blood T cell repertoires in COVID-19. This CDR3 contains 14 residues. Germline V gene data show CDR1 as MGHRA and CDR2 as YSYEKL. With 4 bases clipped from V and 7 bases from J, the junction kept 6 bases outside the gene matches. The table came from immunoSEQ multiplex PCR; TCRdb's copy has only in-frame clones and leaves some out. The data hold 210,000 or so clones, with around four fifths observed a single time. This TCR derives from a woman aged 80 or over with active or convalescent COVID-19. J is TRBJ1-4 and V is TRBV4-1; 7 bases match TRBD1. What was sequenced was peripheral blood. The CDR3, as DNA: TGCGCCAGCAGCCGCGGGACAGTTCGTGAAAAACTGTTTTTT. Amino acids: CASSRGTVREKLFF.